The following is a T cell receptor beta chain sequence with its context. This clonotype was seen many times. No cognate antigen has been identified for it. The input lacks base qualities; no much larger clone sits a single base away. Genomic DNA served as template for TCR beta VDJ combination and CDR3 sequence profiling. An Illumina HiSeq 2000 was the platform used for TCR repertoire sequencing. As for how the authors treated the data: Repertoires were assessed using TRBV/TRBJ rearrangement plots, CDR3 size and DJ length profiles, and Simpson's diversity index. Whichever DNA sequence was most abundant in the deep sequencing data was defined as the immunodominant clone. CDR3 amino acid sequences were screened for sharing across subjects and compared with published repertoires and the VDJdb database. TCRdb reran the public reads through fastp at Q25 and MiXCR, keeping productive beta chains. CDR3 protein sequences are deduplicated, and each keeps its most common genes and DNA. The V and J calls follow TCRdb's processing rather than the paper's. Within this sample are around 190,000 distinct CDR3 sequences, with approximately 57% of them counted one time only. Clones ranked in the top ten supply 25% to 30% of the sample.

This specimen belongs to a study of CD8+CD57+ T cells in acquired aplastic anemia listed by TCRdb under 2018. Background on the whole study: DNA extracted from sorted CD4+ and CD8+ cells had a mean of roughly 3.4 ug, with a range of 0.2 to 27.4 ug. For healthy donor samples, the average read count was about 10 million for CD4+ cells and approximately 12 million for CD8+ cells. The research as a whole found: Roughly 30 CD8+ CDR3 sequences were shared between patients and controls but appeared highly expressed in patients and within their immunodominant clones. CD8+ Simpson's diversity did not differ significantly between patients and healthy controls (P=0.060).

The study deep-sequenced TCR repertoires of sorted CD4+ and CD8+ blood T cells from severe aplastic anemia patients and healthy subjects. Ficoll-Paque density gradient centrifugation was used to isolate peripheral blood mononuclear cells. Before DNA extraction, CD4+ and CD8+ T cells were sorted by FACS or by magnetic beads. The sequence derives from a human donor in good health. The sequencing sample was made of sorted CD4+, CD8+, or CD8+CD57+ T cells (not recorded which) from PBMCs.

CDR3 loop: CSMWVAGKETQYF. The bases read TGCAGCATGTGGGTAGCGGGTAAAGAGACCCAGTACTTC. The sequence is built from TRBV29-1 and TRBJ2-5, and 7 junctional nucleotides match TRBD2. For CDR1 and CDR2, the germline V gene lists SQVTM and ANQGSEA. V loses 8 bases at its end and J loses 3 bases; junction bases beyond the gene matches: 9. Inclusive of the bounding cysteine and phenylalanine, the CDR3 is 13 residues long. CDR3 DNA is the only sequence kept; it has 39 bases, read in frame from the first base.